This passage covers 17 T cell receptor beta chains from one sample sequenced in a study of blood T cell repertoires in COVID-19. Sequencing used immunoSEQ multiplex PCR; TCRdb keeps in-frame clones, though not all of them. The table records about 90,000 clones, about nine tenths of them present only once. The sample comprised peripheral blood. The source is a human donor with active COVID-19. The donor label of this sample is uncertain.

This chain uses TRBV3-1 (or the pseudogene TRBV3-2) with TRBJ2-5, with TRBD2 as a possible D gene (6 bases). The V gene lost 2 bases and the J gene lost 1 base, with 11 bases spanning the gap. Germline CDR1 and CDR2: LGHDT and YNNKEL (reference sequence). This CDR3 is built from 15 residues. CDR3 nucleotides: TGTGCCAGCAGCCAAAGTCCCGGGGGCCAAGAGACCCAGTACTTC. The encoded protein is CASSQSPGGQETQYF.

This chain uses TRBV5-1 with TRBJ2-3; possibly TRBD1 for D (5 bases). The CDR3 totals 14 residues. Germline V gene sequence: CDR1 SGHRS, CDR2 YFSETQ. The ends were cut back, 0 bases at V and 8 bases at J, with 13 bases in the middle. The CDR3 loop is CASSLDQGLGTQYF. CDR3 DNA sequence: TGCGCCAGCAGCTTGGACCAGGGCCTGGGTACGCAGTATTTT.

The chain recombines TRBV10-2 with TRBJ2-1, with TRBD2 as a possible D gene (5 bases). Germline assignment: CDR1 WSHSY and CDR2 SAAADI. This CDR3 contains 14 residues. The V gene lost 0 bases and the J gene lost 12 bases, with 15 bases spanning the gap. This chain's CDR3 is CASSESRVVSRQFF. In DNA form, the CDR3 reads TGCGCCAGCAGTGAGTCGCGGGTGGTTTCGCGGCAGTTCTTC.

V gene TRBV14 combines with J gene TRBJ2-1; TRBD1 matches at 7 bases. J lost 9 bases, V lost 1 base, and 9 bases had no gene match. The germline V gene encodes CDR1 SGHDN and CDR2 FVKESK. This CDR3 comprises 15 residues. CDR3 region: CASSQVSTGVTEQFF. In nucleotides, the CDR3 is TGTGCCAGCAGCCAAGTCTCCACAGGGGTCACTGAGCAGTTCTTC.

The sample holds a few counts of this clone. V gene TRBV29-1 combines with J gene TRBJ1-2; D gene uncertain. CDR1 is SQVTM, CDR2 ANQGSEA, per germline. V gave up 4 bases and J gave up 4 bases, with 10 bases separating them. CDR3 length: 12 residues. The DNA for the CDR3 is TGCAGCGTTGGGAGGGCATCCTATGGCTACACCTTC. Its protein product is CSVGRASYGYTF.

The rearrangement uses TRBV19 and TRBJ1-1; the D is unclear. Trimming left V 5 bases short and J 5 bases short, with 12 bases between. The germline V gene has CDR1 LNHDA and CDR2 SQIVND (reference sequence). The CDR3 spans 13 residues. The CDR3 region is CASSLSPHTEAFF. The CDR3 bases are TGTGCCAGTAGTCTGAGCCCTCATACTGAAGCTTTCTTT.

This sequence joins TRBV4-1 and TRBJ1-1, with TRBD1 identical over 9 bases. V shed 5 bases, J shed 5 bases, and the junction held 3 bases outside the gene matches. CDR1 MGHRA and CDR2 YSYEKL come from the germline V gene. This CDR3 contains 13 residues. The chain's CDR3 is CASSGQGRTEAFF. In DNA, the CDR3 is TGCGCCAGCAGCGGACAGGGGAGGACTGAAGCTTTCTTT.

This chain joins TRBV5-1 and TRBJ2-7; 8 bases are shared with TRBD1. Germline V gene data show CDR1 as SGHRS and CDR2 as YFSETQ. This CDR3 is 15 amino acids long. Germline trimming cut 5 bases from V and 3 bases from J; bases unmatched to any gene: 10. CDR3 loop: CASSSGTGPFYEQYF. CDR3 in DNA: TGCGCCAGCAGTTCCGGGACAGGCCCTTTCTACGAGCAGTACTTC.

The chain is built from TRBV2 and TRBJ2-3; 8 bases fit TRBD2. The length of the CDR3 is 15 residues. J gave up 2 bases and V 4 bases, and 5 bases lay outside the gene matches. In germline, CDR1 is SNHLY, CDR2 FYNNEI. In DNA form, the CDR3 reads TGTGCCAGCAGTGTTGTACTAGCGGACACAGATACGCAGTATTTT. It is translated as CASSVVLADTDTQYF.

The chain recombines TRBV4-2 with TRBJ2-5; 10 nucleotides match TRBD2. This CDR3 comprises 20 residues. After removal of 1 base from V and 2 bases from J, the junction contained 16 bases not matched to a gene. Looked up from germline, CDR1 is LGHNA and CDR2 is YNFKEQ. The CDR3 loop is CASSQGAGTSAVHAQETQYF. In nucleotides, the CDR3 is TGTGCCAGCAGCCAAGGAGCCGGGACTAGCGCCGTACACGCACAAGAGACCCAGTACTTC.

CDR3 in amino acids: CASSSGTREKETQYF. CDR3 DNA sequence: TGCGCCAGCAGCAGCGGGACTAGGGAAAAAGAGACCCAGTACTTC. This chain uses TRBV5-1 with TRBJ2-5; 8 bases match TRBD2. Germline CDR1 reads SGHRS; CDR2 reads YFSETQ. The CDR3 runs 15 residues. V was clipped by 4 bases and J by 3 bases; unmatched bases: 8.

This chain links TRBV13 with TRBJ1-4; 7 bases align to TRBD1. The CDR3 length is 15 residues. Germline CDR1 is PRHDT and CDR2 is FYEKMQ (reference sequence). Unmatched junction bases numbered 5, after V lost 5 bases and J lost 2 bases. CDR3 amino acids: CASSKHRGTNEKLFF. DNA of the CDR3: TGTGCCAGCAGCAAACACAGGGGCACTAATGAAAAACTGTTTTTT.

V gene TRBV18 combines with J gene TRBJ2-3; TRBD2 matches at 12 bases. The CDR3 is 17 residues long. V gave up 5 bases and J gave up 1 base; unmatched junction bases: 7. Germline CDR1 is KGHSH and CDR2 is LQKENI. The CDR3 nucleotides read TGTGCCAGCTCAGGAGGGACTAGCGGGCAACGCACAGATACGCAGTATTTT. This encodes CASSGGTSGQRTDTQYF.

The J gene is TRBJ1-1, the V gene TRBV7-3; possibly TRBD1 for D (6 bases). Germline V gene lookup returns CDR1 SGHTA and CDR2 FQGTGA. V gave up 4 bases and J gave up 4 bases, with 13 bases separating them. The CDR3 has 14 amino acids. CDR3: CASSSLPGATEAFF. The CDR3 DNA sequence: TGTGCCAGCAGCTCTCTTCCAGGGGCCACTGAAGCTTTCTTT.

The V and J genes are TRBV19 and TRBJ2-7; TRBD1 is a possible D gene (6 bases). Between the trimmed V and J ends, which lost 6 bases and 2 bases, there was a span of 14 bases. Germline V gene lookup returns CDR1 LNHDA and CDR2 SQIVND (reference sequence). The CDR3 contains 14 residues. The CDR3 protein is CASSRQVTTYEQYF. The CDR3 nucleotides are TGTGCCAGTAGCCGACAGGTAACCACCTACGAGCAGTACTTC.

The gene calls are TRBV9 and TRBJ2-3; 9 bases align to TRBD1. This CDR3 is 14 amino acids long. V shed 4 bases, J shed 14 bases, and the junction held 14 bases outside the gene matches. Germline CDR1 SGDLS, CDR2 YYNGEE. CDR3 amino acids: CASSFANRDRERYF. The CDR3 bases are TGTGCCAGCAGCTTCGCGAACCGGGACAGGGAGAGGTATTTT.

The chain employs TRBV15 and TRBJ1-5, with 9 bases lining up with TRBD1. The germline gives CDR1 LNHNV, CDR2 YYDKDF (reference sequence). The junction had 5 bases not matched to a gene; V was cut back by 5 bases and J by 3 bases. This CDR3 comprises 15 residues. CDR3 DNA: TGTGCCACCAGCGGGACAGGGTCTAACAATCAGCCCCAGCATTTT. This translates into CATSGTGSNNQPQHF. The full variable domain, with the rest looked up from reference TRBV15 and TRBJ1-5, is DAMVIQNPRYQVTQFGKPVTLSCSQTLNHNVMYWYQQKSSQAPKLLFHYYDKDFNNEADTPDNFQSRRPNTSFCFLDIRSPGLGDTAMYLCATSGTGSNNQPQHFGDGTRLSIL.